The T cell receptor beta chain described here comes from a study of OX40 agonist ivuxolimab in advanced cancers. This clone showed up just once. The table came from immunoSEQ multiplex PCR; TCRdb's copy has only in-frame clones and leaves some out. The sample carries about 94,000 clones, less than 95% recorded once. There are 14 residues in the CDR3. V lost 6 bases and J lost 0, with 10 bases in between. Germline V lookup: CDR1 SGHNT, CDR2 YENEEA. The sample here was CD4+ or CD8+ T cells sorted from blood, taken in a trial of the OX40 agonist ivuxolimab. The sequence was collected from an adult with an advanced solid tumor such as melanoma, head and neck, liver or kidney cancer. The chain couples TRBV11-3 to TRBJ2-3; D gene unclear. CDR3 nucleotides: TGTGCCAGCAGGCGAGGCCAGAGCACAGATACGCAGTATTTT. It specifies CASRRGQSTDTQYF. Combining the CDR3 with reference TRBV11-3 and TRBJ2-3 gives the whole variable domain EAGVVQSPRYKIIEKKQPVAFWCNPISGHNTLYWYLQNLGQGPELLIRYENEEAVDDSQLPKDRFSAERLKGVDSTLKIQPAELGDSAVYLCASRRGQSTDTQYFGPGTRLTVL.